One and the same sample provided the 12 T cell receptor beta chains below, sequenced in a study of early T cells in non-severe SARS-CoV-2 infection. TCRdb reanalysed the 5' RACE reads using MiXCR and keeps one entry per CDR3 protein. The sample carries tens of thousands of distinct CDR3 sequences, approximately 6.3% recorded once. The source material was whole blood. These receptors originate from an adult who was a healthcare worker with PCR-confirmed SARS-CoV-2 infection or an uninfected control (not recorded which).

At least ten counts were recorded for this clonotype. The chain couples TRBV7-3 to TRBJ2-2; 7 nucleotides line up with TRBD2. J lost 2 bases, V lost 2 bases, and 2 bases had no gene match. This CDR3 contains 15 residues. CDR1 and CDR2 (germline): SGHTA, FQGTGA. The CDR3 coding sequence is TGTGCCAGCAGCTTACGCGGGGGAAACACCGGGGAGCTGTTTTTT. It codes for CASSLRGGNTGELFF. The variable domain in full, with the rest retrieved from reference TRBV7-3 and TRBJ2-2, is GAGVSQTPSNKVTEKGKYVELRCDPISGHTALYWYRQSLGQGPEFLIYFQGTGAADDSGLPNDRFFAVRPEGSVSTLKIQRTERGDSAVYLCASSLRGGNTGELFFGEGSRLTVL.

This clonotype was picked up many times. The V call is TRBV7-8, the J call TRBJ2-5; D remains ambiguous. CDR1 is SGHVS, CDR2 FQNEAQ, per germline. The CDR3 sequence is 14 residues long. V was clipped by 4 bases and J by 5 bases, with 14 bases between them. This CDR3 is CASSSSEVSETQYF. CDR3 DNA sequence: TGTGCCAGCAGCTCATCTGAGGTTTCGGAGACCCAGTACTTC.

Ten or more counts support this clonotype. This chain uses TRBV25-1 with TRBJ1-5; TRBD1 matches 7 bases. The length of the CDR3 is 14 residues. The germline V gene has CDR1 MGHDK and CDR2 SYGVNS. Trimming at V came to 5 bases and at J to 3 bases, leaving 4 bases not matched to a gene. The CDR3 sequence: CASSFTGVNQPQHF. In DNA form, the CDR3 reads TGTGCCAGCAGTTTTACAGGGGTCAATCAGCCCCAGCATTTT.

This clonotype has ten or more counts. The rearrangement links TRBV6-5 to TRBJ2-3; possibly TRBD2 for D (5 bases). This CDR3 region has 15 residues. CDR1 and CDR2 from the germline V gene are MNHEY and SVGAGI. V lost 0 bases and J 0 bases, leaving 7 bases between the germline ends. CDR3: CASSYSDWSTDTQYF. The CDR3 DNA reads TGTGCCAGCAGTTACTCGGACTGGAGCACAGATACGCAGTATTTT.

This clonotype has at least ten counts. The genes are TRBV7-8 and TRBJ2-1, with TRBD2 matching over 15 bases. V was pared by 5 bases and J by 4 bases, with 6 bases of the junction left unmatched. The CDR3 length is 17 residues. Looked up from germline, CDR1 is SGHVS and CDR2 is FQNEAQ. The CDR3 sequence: CASSPGTSGGRYNEQFF. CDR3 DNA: TGTGCCAGCAGCCCCGGGACTAGCGGGGGGAGATACAATGAGCAGTTCTTC.

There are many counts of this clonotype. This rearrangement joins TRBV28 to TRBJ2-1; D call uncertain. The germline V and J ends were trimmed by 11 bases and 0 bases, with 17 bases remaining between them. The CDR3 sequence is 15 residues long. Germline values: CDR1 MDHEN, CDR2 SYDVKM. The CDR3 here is CASSRSQSSYNEQFF. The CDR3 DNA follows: TGTGCCTCCTCGAGGTCCCAGAGCTCCTACAATGAGCAGTTCTTC. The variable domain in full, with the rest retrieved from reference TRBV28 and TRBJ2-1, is DVKVTQSSRYLVKRTGEKVFLECVQDMDHENMFWYRQDPGLGLRLIYFSYDVKMKEKGDIPEGYSVSREKKERFSLILESASTNQTSMYLCASSRSQSSYNEQFFGPGTRLTVL.

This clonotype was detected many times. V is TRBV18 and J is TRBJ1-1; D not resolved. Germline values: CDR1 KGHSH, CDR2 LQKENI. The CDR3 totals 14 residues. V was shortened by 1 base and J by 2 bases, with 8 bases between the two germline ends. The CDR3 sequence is CASSPQGDNTEAFF. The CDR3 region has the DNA TGTGCCAGCTCACCACAGGGAGACAACACTGAAGCTTTCTTT. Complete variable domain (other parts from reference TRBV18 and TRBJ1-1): NAGVMQNPRHLVRRRGQEARLRCSPMKGHSHVYWYRQLPEEGLKFMVYLQKENIIDESGMPKERFSAEFPKEGPSILRIQQVVRGDSAAYFCASSPQGDNTEAFFGQGTRLTVV.

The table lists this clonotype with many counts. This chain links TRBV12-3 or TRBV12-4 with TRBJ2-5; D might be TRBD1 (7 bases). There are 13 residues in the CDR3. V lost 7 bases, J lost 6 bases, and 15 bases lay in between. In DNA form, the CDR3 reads TGTGCCAGCATCAGGCAGGGGGGAAAGACCCAGTACTTC. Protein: CASIRQGGKTQYF.

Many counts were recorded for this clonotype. DNA for the CDR3: TGTGCCAGCAGTTTCGGGGGCGGGGCAGATACGCAGTATTTT. It yields the protein CASSFGGGADTQYF. The rearrangement uses TRBV12-3 or TRBV12-4 and TRBJ2-3; the D call may be TRBD1 or TRBD2 (6 bases each). The length of the CDR3 is 14 residues. V was pared by 3 bases and J by 4 bases, with 11 bases between.

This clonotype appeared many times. The CDR3 loop reads CATSGNIGDTQYF. In DNA, the CDR3 is TGTGCCACCAGCGGGAACATCGGAGATACGCAGTATTTT. J is TRBJ2-3 and V is TRBV15; D is uncertain. Trimming left V 5 bases short and J 5 bases short, with 11 bases between. Germline CDR1 and CDR2: LNHNV and YYDKDF (reference sequence). The CDR3 is 13 residues long.

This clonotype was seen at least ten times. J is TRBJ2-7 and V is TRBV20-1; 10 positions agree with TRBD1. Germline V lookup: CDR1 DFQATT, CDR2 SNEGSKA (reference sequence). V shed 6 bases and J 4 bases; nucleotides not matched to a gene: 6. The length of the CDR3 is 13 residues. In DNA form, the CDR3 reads TGCAGTGCGCAGACAGGGGGCAAATACGAGCAGTACTTC. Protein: CSAQTGGKYEQYF.

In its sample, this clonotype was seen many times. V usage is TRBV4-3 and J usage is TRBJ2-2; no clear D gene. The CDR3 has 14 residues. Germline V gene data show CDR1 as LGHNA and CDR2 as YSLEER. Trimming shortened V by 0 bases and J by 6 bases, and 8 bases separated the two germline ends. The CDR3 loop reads CASSQDSSPGELFF. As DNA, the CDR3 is TGCGCCAGCAGCCAAGATAGCAGCCCCGGGGAGCTGTTTTTT.